Listed here is a single T cell receptor beta chain. The antigen is not known. The repertoire was sequenced with immunoSEQ multiplex PCR; TCRdb's copy has only in-frame clones and lacks some. This table holds tens of thousands of clones, roughly 80% found once. Germline-derived CDR1 and CDR2 are SGHDT and YYEEEE. Between the trimmed V and J ends, which lost 0 bases and 2 bases, there was a span of 4 bases. This CDR3 is 13 amino acids long. These data originate in a study of OX40 agonist ivuxolimab in advanced cancers. Study information: Ivuxolimab, which is an agonistic anti-OX40 (CD134) antibody, was administered to the patients. Whole-study findings and limits: Part of the nonresponder group also had normalized T-cell clonal expansion that was low. Among patients with partial responses at 0.1-3.0 mg/kg, clonal expansion was among the lowest.

This clonotype was obtained from an adult with an advanced solid tumor such as melanoma, head and neck, liver or kidney cancer. The source was CD4+ or CD8+ T cells sorted from blood, collected in a trial of the OX40 agonist ivuxolimab. The chain employs TRBV5-6 and TRBJ2-3; D is undetermined. The CDR3 is CASSLGLTDTQYF. Written as DNA, the CDR3 is TGTGCCAGCAGCTTGGGCCTCACAGATACGCAGTATTTT.